Sequencing of this TCR beta chain was carried out in a study of T cells after yellow fever vaccination (dated by TCRdb to about 2019). Broadly, across the study: The SMART-Seq v4 Ultra Low Input RNA kit was used to prepare libraries from fractions with low cell numbers. To follow T-cell clones before and after both primary and booster YFV17D yellow fever vaccination, bulk TCR alpha and beta repertoires underwent longitudinal sequencing. The cohort comprised two healthy male donors, one aged 18 to 29 and one aged 30 to 40 years. Blood samples were taken at several timepoints before and after primary and secondary immunization, and bulk PBMC replicates and cell subsets were isolated. Points the paper makes about the study in general: A small share of clonotypes was detected in both CD4 and CD8 compartments, with the overlap likely arising from convergent recombination. The study included only two donors, which limits how far the findings can be generalized. Most clones expanded after primary vaccination were re-detected after the booster (almost 98% of CD4 and around nine tenths of CD8), suggesting broad memory maintenance. Compared with the primary T-cell response, the secondary T-cell response was faster but weaker, reaching its peak on day 5 rather than on day 15. Because abundant contaminating clonotypes from the bulk population could be contained in FACS-sorted repertoires, computational filtering was required.

This clonotype was seen many times. What this receptor recognizes is not known. Base qualities are not recorded, but no much larger clone differs from it by a single base. CDR1 SGHTA and CDR2 FQGNSA were looked up in the germline V gene. The CDR3 holds 12 amino acids from the cysteine to the phenylalanine. Only CDR3 DNA is held: 36 bases, read in frame from base 1. The V end loses 7 bases and the J end loses 2 bases, and a stretch of 9 bases separates them. Sample treatment or condition, as interpreted from the label and publication: live attenuated yellow fever vaccine strain. Two biological replicates of bulk PBMCs were collected at each blood-draw timepoint. PBMCs were isolated from peripheral blood using a standard Ficoll-Paque protocol. TriZol was used to extract RNA from bulk PBMCs, from CD4 and CD8 fractions, and from dextramer-positive and dextramer-negative fractions. The reads were generated on an Illumina NovaSeq 6000. Synthesis of TCR cDNA relied on 5'RACE template switching, a step that introduced a universal primer site along with unique molecular identifiers. Priming for cDNA synthesis came from both the TCR alpha and TCR beta constant segments. Two PCR steps were used to amplify libraries, with sample barcodes and sequencing adapters being added in the second step. Sequencing of libraries was performed on Illumina HiSeq 2500 (2x100 bp) or NovaSeq (2x150 bp). As for the authors' bioinformatics: MIGEC was used to demultiplex reads and collapse the reads into UMI consensus sequences, and MiXCR was used for V(D)J alignment. Clonotypes responding to the vaccine were identified with edgeR on replicate PBMC samples, with the criteria of FDR below 0.01 and a log2 fold change above 5 up to day 15. Bulk clonotypes were assigned CD4 or CD8 identity according to which sequenced CD4 or CD8 repertoire held them at higher abundance. TCRdb redid the processing of the public reads, applying fastp at Q25 and MiXCR, and retained in-frame beta chains. Duplicate CDR3 protein sequences are folded into a single record with the most common DNA and genes. TCRdb's processing, not the authors' own work, is the source of the V and J calls. Present in this sample are a few hundred thousand distinct CDR3 sequences, 3% to 4.5% of which were seen just once. The ten biggest clones cover about 24% of the sample.

The TCR originated in a man aged 18 to 29 who received the YFV17D yellow fever vaccine. The sequence is built from TRBV7-2 and TRBJ2-7; TRBD1 could be the D gene, as 5 bases match. Sequences were derived from PBMCs, sampled 5 days after the yellow fever booster vaccination. This receptor carries the CDR3 CASTSRAYEQYF. The DNA sequence reads TGTGCCAGCACCTCCAGGGCCTACGAGCAGTACTTC.